This T cell receptor (beta chain) was documented in a study of T cell responses to AZD1222 COVID-19 vaccine. The germline V gene has CDR1 MNHNY and CDR2 SVGAGI (reference sequence). With 6 bases clipped from V and 3 bases from J, the junction kept 13 bases outside the gene matches. CDR3 size: 16 residues. Some clones are missing from TCRdb's copy, which holds only in-frame ones; the method was immunoSEQ multiplex PCR. The sample has 180,000 or so clones; around 90% are singletons. Study-wide points: Two AZD1222 administrations were followed by greater Spike-specific TCR breadth and depth. Among spike-specific TCRs, nearly half reportedly target unmutated variant regions.

This clone was detected once. Its antigen is undetermined. This TCR came from an adult who received the AZD1222 COVID-19 vaccine. The chain is built from TRBV6-6 and TRBJ1-1, with 7 bases matching TRBD1. Sequenced here: peripheral blood, sampled 28 days after the second AZD1222 dose. The CDR3 nucleotides are TGTGCCAGCAGCCGCCCCCAGGGGGGTGGGGACACTGAAGCTTTCTTT. Amino acid sequence: CASSRPQGGGDTEAFF.